These 7 T cell receptor beta chains were all obtained from the same sample, sequenced in a study of shared clonotypes between healthy human individuals. CD45RO-negative CD8 cells positively selected for CCR7 made up the naive population, which excluded terminally differentiated effector memory CD45RA+ cells. Some clones are missing from TCRdb's copy, which holds only in-frame ones; the method was immunoSEQ multiplex PCR. Here the sample spans over 2 million clones, less than 95% being singletons. The specimen sequenced was naive CD8+ T cells sorted from blood. Receptors originate from a man younger than 35 in good health.

On this clone itself: This same CDR3 is encoded by further DNA sequences in the sample. This rearrangement joins TRBV4-3 to TRBJ2-1; D is unresolved. CDR1 is LGHNA, CDR2 YSLEER, per germline. The germline V and J ends were trimmed by 0 bases and 4 bases, with 4 bases remaining between them. This CDR3 has 13 residues. Here the CDR3 reads CASSQENYNEQFF. CDR3 coding DNA: TGCGCCAGCAGCCAAGAGAATTACAATGAGCAGTTCTTC.

The V call is TRBV27, the J call TRBJ2-7; D ambiguous. Trimming removed 5 bases from V and 2 bases from J, with 10 bases in between. The length of the CDR3 is 13 residues. Per the germline V gene, CDR1 is MNHEY and CDR2 is SMNVEV (reference sequence). The CDR3 region has the DNA TGTGCCAGCAGTCCGGACCTCACCTACGAGCAGTACTTC. As protein: CASSPDLTYEQYF.

The gene calls are TRBV30 and TRBJ1-5, with 9 bases matching TRBD1. The CDR3 contains 14 residues. The germline V gene has CDR1 GTSNPN and CDR2 SVGIG (reference sequence). J gave up 5 bases and V 0 bases, and 2 bases lay outside the gene matches. The CDR3 region has the DNA TGTGCCTGGAGTGTAGGGACAGGGTATCAGCCCCAGCATTTT. Translated: CAWSVGTGYQPQHF.

This chain joins TRBV5-1 and TRBJ2-7; 9 bases fit TRBD2. The CDR3 has 15 amino acids. J lost 7 bases, V lost 7 bases, and 15 bases had no gene match. Germline V gene lookup returns CDR1 SGHRS and CDR2 YFSETQ. As DNA, the CDR3 is TGCGCCAGCGCCCCTTTCGGCGGGGGGGATAATGAGCAGTACTTC. Protein: CASAPFGGGDNEQYF.

V gene TRBV7-8 combines with J gene TRBJ1-2, with D perhaps TRBD1 (5 bases). Per germline, CDR1 SGHVS and CDR2 FQNEAQ. The length of the CDR3 is 15 residues. Trimming took off 1 base at V and 3 bases at J, with 12 bases between the two ends. CDR3 amino acids: CASSLGSDTYYGYTF. CDR3 sequence (DNA): TGTGCCAGCAGCTTAGGTTCGGACACATACTATGGCTACACCTTC.

This chain links TRBV15 with TRBJ1-5, with D unclear. V was cut by 1 base and J by 4 bases, with 11 bases left in between. Germline-derived CDR1 and CDR2 are LNHNV and YYDKDF (reference sequence). This CDR3 has 15 residues. The CDR3 here is CATSRGPSPNQPQHF. CDR3 nucleotides: TGTGCCACCAGCAGAGGACCTTCACCTAATCAGCCCCAGCATTTT.

Here the CDR3 DNA reads TGTGCCAGCAGTTACTCGTGGGGGGGTCAGCCCCAGCATTTT. Translated, it gives CASSYSWGGQPQHF. V and J are TRBV6-6 and TRBJ1-5, with D possibly TRBD1 on 5 matching bases. CDR1 and CDR2 from the germline V gene are MNHNY and SVGAGI (reference sequence). Trimming removed 0 bases from V and 6 bases from J, with 9 bases in between. CDR3 size: 14 residues.